Sequencing of this T cell receptor beta chain was carried out in a study of CD8 T cells in Susac syndrome. The study, taken as a whole, reports: The total CD8+ repertoires contained some 15 Susac-specific public clones, and the CD8+ TEMRA repertoires contained about 5.

This CDR3 is 14 amino acids long. Germline CDR1 LNHDA, CDR2 SQIVND (reference sequence). Between the trimmed V and J ends, which lost 5 bases and 2 bases, there was a span of 10 bases. In regard to this clonotype: Its target is not known.

Random hexamers were used to reverse transcribe the RNA input (0.5 to 1 ug). By means of immunoSEQ multiplex PCR, TCR beta CDR3 spanning 54 Vbeta and 13 Jbeta underwent amplification. TCRdb re-called the immunoSEQ multiplex PCR reads through MiXCR, storing one row per CDR3 protein. Of around 130,000 distinct CDR3 sequences in the sample, roughly 94% are singletons; the top ten hold roughly 0.29%. The chain uses TRBV19 and TRBJ1-5; D unclear. The sample comprised CD8+ T cells from PBMCs. The clonotype was recovered from a human donor with Susac syndrome. CDR3 sequence (DNA): TGTGCCAGTAGTCCCGGACCGCGCAATCAGCCCCAGCATTTT. The encoded protein is CASSPGPRNQPQHF.